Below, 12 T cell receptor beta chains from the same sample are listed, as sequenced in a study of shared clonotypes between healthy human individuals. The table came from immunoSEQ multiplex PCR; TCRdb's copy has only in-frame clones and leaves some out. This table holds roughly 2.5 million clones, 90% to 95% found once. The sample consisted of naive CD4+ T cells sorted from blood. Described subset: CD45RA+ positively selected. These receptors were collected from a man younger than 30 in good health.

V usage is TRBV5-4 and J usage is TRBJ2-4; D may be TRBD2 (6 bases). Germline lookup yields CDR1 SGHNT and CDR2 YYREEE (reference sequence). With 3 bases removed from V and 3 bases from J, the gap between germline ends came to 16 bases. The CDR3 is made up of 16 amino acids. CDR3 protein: CASSSGVWGGKNIQYF. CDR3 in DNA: TGTGCCAGCAGCTCGGGGGTATGGGGTGGCAAAAACATTCAGTACTTC.

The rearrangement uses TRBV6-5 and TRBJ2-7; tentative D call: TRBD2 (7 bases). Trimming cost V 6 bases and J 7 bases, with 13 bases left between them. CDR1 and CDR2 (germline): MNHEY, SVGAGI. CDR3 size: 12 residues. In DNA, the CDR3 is TGTGCCAGCAGCTCCGAGGGGGGGGAGCAGTACTTC. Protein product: CASSSEGGEQYF.

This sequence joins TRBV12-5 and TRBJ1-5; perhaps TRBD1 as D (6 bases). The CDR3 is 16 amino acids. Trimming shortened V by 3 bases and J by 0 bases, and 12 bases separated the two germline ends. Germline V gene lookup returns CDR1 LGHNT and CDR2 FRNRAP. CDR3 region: CASGLLRGDSNQPQHF. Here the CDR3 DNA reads TGTGCTAGTGGTTTACTCAGGGGAGATAGCAATCAGCCCCAGCATTTT.

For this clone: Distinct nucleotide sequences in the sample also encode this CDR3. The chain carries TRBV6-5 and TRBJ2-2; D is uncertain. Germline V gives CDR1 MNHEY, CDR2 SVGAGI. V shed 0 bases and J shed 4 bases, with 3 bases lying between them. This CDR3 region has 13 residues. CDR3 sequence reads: CASSYSVTGELFF. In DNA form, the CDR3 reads TGTGCCAGCAGTTACTCCGTCACCGGGGAGCTGTTTTTT.

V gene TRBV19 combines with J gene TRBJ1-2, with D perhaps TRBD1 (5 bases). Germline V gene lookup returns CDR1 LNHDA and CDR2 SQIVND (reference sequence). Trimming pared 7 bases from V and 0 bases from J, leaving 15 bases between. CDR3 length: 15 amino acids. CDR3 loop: CASNTNGGANYGYTF. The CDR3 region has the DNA TGTGCCAGTAATACGAATGGGGGAGCTAACTATGGCTACACCTTC.

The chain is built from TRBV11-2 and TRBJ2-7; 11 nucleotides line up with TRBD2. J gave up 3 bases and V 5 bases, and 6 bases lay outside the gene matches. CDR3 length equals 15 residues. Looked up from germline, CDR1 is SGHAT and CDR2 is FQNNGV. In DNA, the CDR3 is TGTGCCAGCAGCCCCGCTAGCGGGGGGAGCTACGAGCAGTACTTC. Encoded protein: CASSPASGGSYEQYF. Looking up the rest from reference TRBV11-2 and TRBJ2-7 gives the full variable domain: EAGVAQSPRYKIIEKRQSVAFWCNPISGHATLYWYQQILGQGPKLLIQFQNNGVVDDSQLPKDRFSAERLKGVDSTLKIQPAKLEDSAVYLCASSPASGGSYEQYFGPGTRLTVT.

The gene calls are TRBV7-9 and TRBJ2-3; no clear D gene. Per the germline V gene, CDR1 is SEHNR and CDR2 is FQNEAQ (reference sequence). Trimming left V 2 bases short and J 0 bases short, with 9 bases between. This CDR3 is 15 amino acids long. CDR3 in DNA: TGTGCCAGCAGCTTAATGAGTCAGAGCACAGATACGCAGTATTTT. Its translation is CASSLMSQSTDTQYF.

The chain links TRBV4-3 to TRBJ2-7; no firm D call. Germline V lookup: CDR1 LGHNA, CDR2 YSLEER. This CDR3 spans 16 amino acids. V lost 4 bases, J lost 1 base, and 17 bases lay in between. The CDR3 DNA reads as TGCGCCAGCAGCCCCCAAGGAGTAGGTTGGTCCTACGAGCAGTACTTC. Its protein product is CASSPQGVGWSYEQYF.

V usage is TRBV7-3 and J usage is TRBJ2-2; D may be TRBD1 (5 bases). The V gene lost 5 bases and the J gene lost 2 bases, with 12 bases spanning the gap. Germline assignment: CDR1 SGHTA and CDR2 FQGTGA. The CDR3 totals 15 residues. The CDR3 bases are TGTGCCAGCAGCGCCGACAGACCCAACACCGGGGAGCTGTTTTTT. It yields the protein CASSADRPNTGELFF.

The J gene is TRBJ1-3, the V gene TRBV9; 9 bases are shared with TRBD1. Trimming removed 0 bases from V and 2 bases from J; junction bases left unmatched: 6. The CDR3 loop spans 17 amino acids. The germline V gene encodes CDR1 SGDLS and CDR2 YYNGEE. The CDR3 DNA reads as TGTGCCAGCAGCGTAGTGGGGACAGGGCTCGCTGGAAACACCATATATTTT. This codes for CASSVVGTGLAGNTIYF. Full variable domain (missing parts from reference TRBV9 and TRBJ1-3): DSGVTQTPKHLITATGQRVTLRCSPRSGDLSVYWYQQSLDQGLQFLIQYYNGEERAKGNILERFSAQQFPDLHSELNLSSLELGDSALYFCASSVVGTGLAGNTIYFGEGSWLTVV.

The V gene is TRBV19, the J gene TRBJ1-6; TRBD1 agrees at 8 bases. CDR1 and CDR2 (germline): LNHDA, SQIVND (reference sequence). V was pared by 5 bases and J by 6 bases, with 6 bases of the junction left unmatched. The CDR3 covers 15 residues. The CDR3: CASSYQGAGNSPLHF. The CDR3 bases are TGTGCCAGTAGTTATCAGGGGGCTGGTAATTCACCCCTCCACTTT.

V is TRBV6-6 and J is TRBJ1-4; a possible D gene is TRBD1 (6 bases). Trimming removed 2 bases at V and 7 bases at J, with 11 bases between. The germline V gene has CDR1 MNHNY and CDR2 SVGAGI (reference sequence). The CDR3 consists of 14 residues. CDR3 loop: CASSYGQGTEKLFF. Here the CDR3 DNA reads TGTGCCAGCAGTTACGGGCAGGGGACTGAAAAACTGTTTTTT.